Given below is one T cell receptor (beta chain) in context. Antigen unknown. A multiplex PCR was run with 60 Vbeta primers and 13 Jbeta primers. Clones were read by immunoSEQ multiplex PCR, and TCRdb kept only the in-frame ones, dropping some. The table has some 110,000 clones, around 70% seen once. This sample is part of a study of cytomegalovirus exposure and HLA in healthy donors. This CDR3 is built from 15 residues. Trimming stripped 5 bases from V and 1 base from J, with 14 bases between. CDR1 and CDR2 from the germline V gene are SGHNT and YENEEA. Study-wide results and caveats: Researchers catalogued approximately 170 TCR beta chains as cytomegalovirus-associated. A previous analysis found most TCR beta V segments productive roughly 87% or roughly 30% of the time. Indistinguishable V segments, including TRBV6-2 and TRBV6-3, were excluded.

Sequencing used PBMCs. The gene calls are TRBV11-3 and TRBJ1-1, with no clear D. The receptor was isolated from a man aged 25-45 years in good health and CMV-seropositive. The CDR3 spells CASSPPRERNTEAFF. In nucleotides, the CDR3 is TGTGCCAGCAGCCCGCCCCGAGAAAGGAACACTGAAGCTTTCTTT.